This T cell receptor beta chain comes out of a study of cytomegalovirus exposure and HLA in healthy donors. Background on the study: Some 85 million unique TCRs from HLA-typed donors were held in an early data release.

In nominal health when sampled, donors likely had unrecorded immune exposures nonetheless. A single count supports this clone. The antigen remains unidentified. Primers: 60 Vbeta forward and 13 Jbeta reverse. Sequencing used immunoSEQ multiplex PCR; TCRdb keeps in-frame clones, though not all of them. The profile covers around 130,000 clones, with around four fifths appearing a single time and approximately 5% taken by the ten largest. Whole-study results and caveats: More clonal expansion characterized HLA-associated TCR beta chains than equally common others in a later analysis.

The V end was cut by 5 bases, the J end by 4 bases, with 11 bases between. The germline gives CDR1 LNHDA, CDR2 SQIVND (reference sequence). The CDR3 has 13 amino acids. Sequenced input: PBMCs. This rearrangement joins TRBV19 to TRBJ1-2, with D possibly matching TRBD1 (5 bases). The sequence was collected from a man between 25 and 39 years old in good health and CMV-seronegative. The DNA of the CDR3 is TGTGCCAGTAGTGGCAGACAGCTCTATGGCTACACCTTC. The encoded protein is CASSGRQLYGYTF.